Here is one TCR beta chain with its context. This sample was taken from a study of blood T cell repertoires in COVID-19. Whole-study context: Samples representing acute and convalescent COVID-19 were sourced from the United States, Italy and Spain.

How the authors handled the data: Nucleated cell number was recorded as an estimate derived from reference gene primer amplification. Clones were sequenced by immunoSEQ multiplex PCR, and TCRdb holds only the in-frame ones, with some missing. V and J calls and clone size come straight from that table; D and trimming were deduced from the DNA. The sample comprises 70,000 to 95,000 clones, roughly 90% of which are singletons, and around 1.5% rests with the top ten. The sequencing input was peripheral blood. The clonotype originates from a human donor with active COVID-19. The donor label of this sample is uncertain.

CDR3 DNA sequence: TGTGCCAGCAGTTCGCAAGAGAAGGGGAACTATGGCTACACCTTC. This encodes CASSSQEKGNYGYTF. The chain recombines TRBV28 with TRBJ1-2, with TRBD1 as a possible D gene (5 bases). V lost 4 bases to trimming and J lost 2 bases, with 14 bases between them. CDR3 length: 15 residues. Germline CDR1 and CDR2: MDHEN and SYDVKM.